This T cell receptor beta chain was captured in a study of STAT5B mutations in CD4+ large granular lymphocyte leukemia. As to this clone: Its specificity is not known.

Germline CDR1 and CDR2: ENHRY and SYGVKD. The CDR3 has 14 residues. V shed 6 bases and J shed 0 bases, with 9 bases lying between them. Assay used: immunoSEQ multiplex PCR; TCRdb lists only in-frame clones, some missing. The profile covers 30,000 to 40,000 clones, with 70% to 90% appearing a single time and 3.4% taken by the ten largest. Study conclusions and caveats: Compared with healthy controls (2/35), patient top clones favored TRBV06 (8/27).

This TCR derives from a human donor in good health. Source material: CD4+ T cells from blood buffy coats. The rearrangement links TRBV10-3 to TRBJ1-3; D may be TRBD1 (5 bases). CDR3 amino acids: CAIRGTDSGNTIYF. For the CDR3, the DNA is TGTGCCATCAGAGGGACTGACTCTGGAAACACCATATATTTT.